This T cell receptor beta chain emerged from a study of glioma-infiltrating T cells. Using RNA template, CDR3s of TCR alpha and beta were amplified with iRepertoire arm-PCR. One-step reverse transcription and amplification started from around 100-400 ng of tissue mRNA or PBMC total RNA. MiXCR was run by TCRdb on the multiplex PCR reads, yielding one entry per CDR3 protein. The sample lists roughly 130,000 distinct CDR3 sequences; around 25% were seen once. Concerning this clonotype: Its antigen is unknown.

CDR3 size: 13 residues. V gave up 2 bases and J gave up 8 bases, with 12 bases separating them. CDR1 and CDR2 from the germline V gene are KGHSH and LQKENI. Study-wide results and limits: Tissue-blood divergence was below expectation in non-neoplastic patients, above in gliomas. Only very few CDR3 sequences appeared in both tissue and blood.

V usage is TRBV18 and J usage is TRBJ1-1; weak D call: TRBD1 (5 bases). The sequence was obtained from a human donor with low-grade glioma or glioblastoma, undergoing nonglioma brain surgery, or in good health (not recorded which). The sample was glioma tissue, nonneoplastic brain tissue, or PBMCs (not recorded which). The CDR3 here is CASSPGGTGEAFF. The CDR3 coding sequence is TGTGCCAGCTCACCAGGAGGAACAGGAGAAGCTTTCTTT. Looking up the rest from reference TRBV18 and TRBJ1-1 gives the full variable domain: NAGVMQNPRHLVRRRGQEARLRCSPMKGHSHVYWYRQLPEEGLKFMVYLQKENIIDESGMPKERFSAEFPKEGPSILRIQQVVRGDSAAYFCASSPGGTGEAFFGQGTRLTVV.